A selection of T cell receptor beta chains follows, all from one sample in a study of T cells in tuberculosis. TCRdb keeps only in-frame clones here, not all; method: immunoSEQ multiplex PCR. The sample lists roughly 34,000 clones; about 97% were seen once. The sample taken for sequencing was PBMCs. These receptors were taken from a donor between 10 and 29 years old with latent tuberculosis or without tuberculosis infection. Each CDR3 is given with its conserved first and last residue. A D gene is named only where the DNA matches it firmly. Clone size, where shown, is once, few, many, or a class for clones that have expanded.

CDR3 protein | CDR3 DNA | J gene | D gene | clone size | V gene
CASSATGANYGYTF | TGCGCCAGCAGCGCGACAGGAGCTAACTATGGCTACACCTTC | TRBJ1-2 | . | once | TRBV5-1
CASIRQESEAFF | TGTGCCAGCATCAGACAGGAGAGTGAAGCTTTCTTT | TRBJ1-1 | . | . | TRBV2
CASSLVQGALGYGYTF | TGCGCCAGCAGCTTGGTTCAGGGGGCGCTGGGGTATGGCTACACCTTC | TRBJ1-2 | TRBD1 | . | TRBV5-1
CASSQLGQGGYGYTF | TGCGCCAGCAGCCAATTGGGTCAGGGAGGCTATGGCTACACCTTC | TRBJ1-2 | . | . | TRBV4-1
CASIPTSGSYNEQFF | TGTGCCAGCATTCCGACTAGCGGCTCCTACAATGAGCAGTTCTTC | TRBJ2-1 | TRBD2 | . | TRBV7-2
CASSRQGTGEFEAFF | TGTGCCAGCAGCCGCCAGGGGACAGGGGAGTTTGAAGCTTTCTTT | TRBJ1-1 | TRBD1 | . | TRBV7-9
CSVEFFAGSPDTQYF | TGCAGCGTTGAGTTTTTTGCGGGGAGCCCAGATACGCAGTATTTT | TRBJ2-3 | . | . | TRBV29-1
CASSSTGREDTEAFF | TGTGCCAGCAGTTCCACAGGGAGGGAGGACACTGAAGCTTTCTTT | TRBJ1-1 | . | . | TRBV28
CASSFTGGNTEAFF | TGTGCCAGTAGTTTTACAGGGGGGAACACTGAAGCTTTCTTT | TRBJ1-1 | TRBD1 | . | TRBV19
CASSLDRVGNSNQPQHF | TGTGCCAGCAGTCTCGACAGGGTCGGAAATAGCAATCAGCCCCAGCATTTT | TRBJ1-5 | TRBD1 | . | TRBV2
CAWSGGTGEKLFF | TGTGCCTGGAGTGGGGGTACAGGTGAAAAACTGTTTTTT | TRBJ1-4 | . | once | TRBV30
CASSRTKGTGGSAGELFF | TGTGCCAGTAGTAGAACCAAGGGGACAGGGGGCAGTGCCGGGGAGCTGTTTTTT | TRBJ2-2 | TRBD1 | . | TRBV19
CASSLVPGTQASNQPQHF | TGTGCCAGCAGCTTAGTTCCAGGAACACAGGCTAGCAATCAGCCCCAGCATTTT | TRBJ1-5 | . | . | TRBV7-8
CASSPWQGHSYNEQFF | TGTGCCAGCTCACCCTGGCAGGGCCACTCCTACAATGAGCAGTTCTTC | TRBJ2-1 | . | . | TRBV18
CASSGLAGGSGTGELFF | TGTGCCAGCAGCGGTCTCGCGGGGGGAAGTGGCACCGGGGAGCTGTTTTTT | TRBJ2-2 | TRBD2 | . | TRBV9
CASSLEQGSSSYEQYF | TGCGCCAGCAGCTTGGAGCAGGGCTCAAGCTCCTACGAGCAGTACTTC | TRBJ2-7 | . | . | TRBV5-1
CASSYWGLNNEQFF | TGTGCCAGCAGTTACTGGGGACTTAACAATGAGCAGTTCTTC | TRBJ2-1 | . | . | TRBV6-6
CASKLRLHMEQYF | TGTGCCAGCAAACTCAGGCTTCATATGGAGCAGTACTTC | TRBJ2-7 | . | . | TRBV28
CASSIVEVTNTGELFF | TGTGCCAGTAGTATAGTTGAGGTTACGAACACCGGGGAGCTGTTTTTT | TRBJ2-2 | . | . | TRBV19
CASSADRSGTEAFF | TGTGCCAGCAGTGCTGACAGGTCTGGCACTGAAGCTTTCTTT | TRBJ1-1 | . | . | TRBV6-4
CASSFLQGYTEAFF | TGTGCCAGCAGTTTCCTACAGGGATACACTGAAGCTTTCTTT | TRBJ1-1 | . | . | TRBV7-2
CASSFISYEQYF | TGTGCCAGCAGTTTTATCTCCTACGAGCAGTACTTC | TRBJ2-7 | . | . | TRBV28
CASSESFTGSYGYTF | TGCGCCAGCAGTGAGTCCTTTACAGGGTCATATGGCTACACCTTC | TRBJ1-2 | . | . | TRBV10-2
CAWTNQETQYF | TGTGCCTGGACTAACCAAGAGACCCAGTACTTC | TRBJ2-5 | . | once | TRBV2
CASSSGPRVEQYF | TGTGCCAGCAGCTCCGGACCGCGGGTCGAGCAGTACTTC | TRBJ2-7 | . | once | TRBV6-6
CAISGSKLGLAGGQSSYEQYF | TGTGCCATCAGTGGGTCTAAGCTGGGGCTAGCGGGAGGCCAAAGCTCCTACGAGCAGTACTTC | TRBJ2-7 | TRBD2 | . | TRBV10-3
CASSLPFYTTVSNQPQHF | TGTGCCAGCAGTTTACCTTTTTATACGACAGTTAGCAATCAGCCCCAGCATTTT | TRBJ1-5 | . | . | TRBV28
CASTGGRRNTEAFF | TGTGCCAGCACGGGGGGACGGAGGAACACTGAAGCTTTCTTT | TRBJ1-1 | . | . | TRBV25-1
CASSLGFYLAGGSYNEQFF | TGTGCCAGCAGCTTAGGGTTCTACCTAGCGGGAGGCTCCTACAATGAGCAGTTCTTC | TRBJ2-1 | TRBD2 | . | TRBV7-2
CASSIVWGEYQETQYF | TGTGCCAGTAGTATTGTTTGGGGAGAGTACCAAGAGACCCAGTACTTC | TRBJ2-5 | . | . | TRBV19
CASSSLGTWGDYEQYF | TGTGCCAGCAGTTCTTTGGGGACATGGGGTGACTACGAGCAGTACTTC | TRBJ2-7 | . | . | TRBV28
CACSGGLGANVLTF | TGTGCCTGCTCTGGAGGGCTCGGGGCCAACGTCCTGACTTTC | TRBJ2-6 | . | . | TRBV30
CATAGGLNEKLFF | TGTGCCACCGCAGGGGGCCTTAATGAAAAACTGTTTTTT | TRBJ1-4 | TRBD1 | . | TRBV10-3
CASSLSGGAVFSGSTDTQYF | TGTGCCAGCAGCCTTAGCGGGGGGGCCGTTTTTTCAGGTAGCACAGATACGCAGTATTTT | TRBJ2-3 | TRBD2 | . | TRBV4-2
CASRKSGSGYTF | TGTGCCAGCAGGAAATCCGGGAGCGGCTACACCTTC | TRBJ1-2 | . | . | TRBV9
CASSLEFTGGLDTQYF | TGTGCCAGCAGCTTGGAATTTACGGGGGGGCTGGATACGCAGTATTTT | TRBJ2-3 | TRBD2 | . | TRBV5-6
CSARARGEQYF | TGCAGTGCTAGAGCTCGCGGGGAGCAGTACTTC | TRBJ2-7 | . | . | TRBV20-1